These 4 T cell receptor beta chains were all obtained from the same sample, sequenced in a study of blood T cell repertoires in COVID-19. The data were produced by immunoSEQ multiplex PCR, yet TCRdb's version contains in-frame clones alone and is incomplete. This table has more than 140,000 clones, about 86% appearing once. Sequenced sample: peripheral blood. These receptor sequences come from a woman in her sixties or seventies with acute or convalescent COVID-19.

The chain uses TRBV5-1 and TRBJ2-2; 7 bases agree with TRBD2. Germline assignment: CDR1 SGHRS and CDR2 YFSETQ. There are 16 residues in the CDR3. With V trimmed by 1 base and J by 2 bases, 5 bases remained unmatched. CDR3 nucleotide sequence: TGCGCCAGCAGCTTGATGGCGGGGGACAACACCGGGGAGCTGTTTTTT. It yields the protein CASSLMAGDNTGELFF.

The chain combines TRBV4-3 with TRBJ1-1, with D uncertain. CDR3 size: 10 residues. CDR1 and CDR2 (germline): LGHNA, YSLEER. V lost 1 base and J 12 bases, leaving 6 bases between the germline ends. This CDR3 is CASSQVQTFF. In DNA form, the CDR3 reads TGCGCCAGCAGCCAAGTTCAAACTTTCTTT.

The V call is TRBV18, the J call TRBJ1-6; possibly TRBD1 for D (5 bases). This CDR3 region has 17 residues. Germline V gene sequence: CDR1 KGHSH, CDR2 LQKENI. Trimming took off 2 bases at V and 9 bases at J, with 20 bases between the two ends. DNA for the CDR3: TGTGCCAGCTCACCAAGTACAACAGCGGGGCTTGGTTCACCCCTCCACTTT. Its translation: CASSPSTTAGLGSPLHF.

The genes are TRBV9 and TRBJ1-6; 12 bases align to TRBD1. The CDR3 has 16 amino acids. The junction had 8 bases not matched to a gene; V was cut back by 3 bases and J by 10 bases. CDR1 and CDR2 (germline): SGDLS, YYNGEE. CDR3 protein: CASSAGPGQGASPLHF. CDR3 DNA sequence: TGTGCCAGCAGCGCCGGCCCGGGACAGGGGGCCTCACCCCTCCACTTT.